Given below is one T cell receptor beta chain in context. The antigen is unknown. Trimming removed 4 bases from V and 4 bases from J, with 14 bases in between. Germline CDR1 is SGHDT and CDR2 is YYEEEE. This CDR3 has 14 residues. Assay used: immunoSEQ multiplex PCR; TCRdb lists only in-frame clones, some missing. The profile covers 150,000 or so clones, with 85% to 95% appearing a single time and 7.5% to 9.5% taken by the ten largest. This sample is drawn from a study of T cell responses to AZD1222 COVID-19 vaccine. Overall study context: Pooling of second doses given at about 4 or about 12 weeks was done.

Study-wide results and caveats: White British donors predominated, females outnumbered males, and clonal diversity was possibly underestimated. In the spike-specific TCR repertoire, nearly half reportedly target unmutated variant regions. None of the repertoires were sampled until the peak T cell response had passed.

Sequencing used peripheral blood, obtained on day 0 of AZD1222 vaccination. This chain uses TRBV5-6 with TRBJ1-2, with D possibly TRBD1 on 5 matching bases. The receptor comes from an adult in good health. This chain's CDR3 is CASSVKGHSYGYTF. The CDR3 coding sequence is TGTGCCAGCAGCGTGAAAGGACACAGCTATGGCTACACCTTC. The full variable domain, rest sourced from reference TRBV5-6 and TRBJ1-2, is DAGVTQSPTHLIKTRGQQVTLRCSPKSGHDTVSWYQQALGQGPQFIFQYYEEEERQRGNFPDRFSGHQFPNYSSELNVNALLLGDSALYLCASSVKGHSYGYTFGSGTRLTVV.